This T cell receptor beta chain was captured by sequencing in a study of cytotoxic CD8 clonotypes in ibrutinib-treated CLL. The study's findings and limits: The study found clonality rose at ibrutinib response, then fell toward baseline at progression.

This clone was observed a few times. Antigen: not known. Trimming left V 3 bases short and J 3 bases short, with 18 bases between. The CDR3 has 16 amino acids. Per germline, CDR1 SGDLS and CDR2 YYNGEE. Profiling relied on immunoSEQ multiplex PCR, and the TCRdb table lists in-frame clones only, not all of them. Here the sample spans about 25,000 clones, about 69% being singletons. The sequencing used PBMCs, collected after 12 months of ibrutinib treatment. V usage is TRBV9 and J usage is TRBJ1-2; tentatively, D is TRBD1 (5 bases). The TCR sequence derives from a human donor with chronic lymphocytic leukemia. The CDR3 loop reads CASSAFGAGRDYGYTF. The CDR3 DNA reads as TGTGCCAGCAGCGCGTTCGGAGCAGGGAGGGACTATGGCTACACCTTC.